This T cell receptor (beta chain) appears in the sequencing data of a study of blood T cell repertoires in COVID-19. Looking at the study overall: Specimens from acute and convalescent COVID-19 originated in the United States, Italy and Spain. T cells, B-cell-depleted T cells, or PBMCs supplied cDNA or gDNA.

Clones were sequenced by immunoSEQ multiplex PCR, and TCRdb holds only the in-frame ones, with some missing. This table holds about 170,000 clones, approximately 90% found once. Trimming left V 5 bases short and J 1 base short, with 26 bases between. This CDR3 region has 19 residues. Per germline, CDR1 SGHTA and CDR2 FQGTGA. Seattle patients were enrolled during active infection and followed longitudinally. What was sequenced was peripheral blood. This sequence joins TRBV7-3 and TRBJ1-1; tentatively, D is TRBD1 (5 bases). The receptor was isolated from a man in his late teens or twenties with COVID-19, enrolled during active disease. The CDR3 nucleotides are TGTGCCAGCAGCCAAACGGCATATCAGGGAGGTTTTGAGAACACTGAAGCTTTCTTT. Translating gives CASSQTAYQGGFENTEAFF.